This record looks at one T cell receptor beta chain sequence and its context. This clone appeared a single time. Its cognate antigen has yet to be identified. Within one base of it there is no much larger clone, and no base qualities were kept. The sample comes from a study of blood T cell repertoires in COVID-19 (dated by TCRdb to 2020 to 2022). The study in broad terms: Collaborator samples came from the United States, Italy and Spain and covered acute and convalescent phases of COVID-19. The prospective study material was composed of cDNA or gDNA derived from T cells, B-cell-depleted T cells, or PBMCs. Deeply sampled blood TCRbeta repertoires from subjects exposed to, actively infected with, or recovered from COVID-19 were included in the dataset. The repertoires were released in a freely available public database meant as a resource for research on the immune response to SARS-CoV-2. The samples were drawn from two sources: the first 160 participants of the ongoing ImmuneRACE study, and fewer than 1,500 subjects contributed by 6 global collaborators. A de-identified subject ID, COVID-19 status, age in years and sex were almost always included in the sample metadata. Where HLA class I and class II types were available, the types were taken from metadata supplied by the sample provider, not from assay-based typing.

The immunoSEQ Assay, a bias-controlled multiplex PCR, was used to amplify TCRbeta CDR3 regions from genomic DNA. As for the authors' bioinformatics: The number of nucleated cells in each sample was estimated by amplification of reference gene primers within the assay. To quantify the absolute abundance of each unique TCRbeta CDR3 rearrangement, sequence reads were collapsed and filtered. For each sample, productive Simpson clonality was calculated as the square root of Simpson's diversity index across productive rearrangements. The clones in this table, taken by TCRdb from immuneACCESS, are in-frame only. Not every clone is retained; where verified, under half of the shortfall comes from an unresolved V gene, and the cause of the rest is unknown. Clone size and the V and J calls come from that table; the DNA yielded D and trimming. This sample holds around 160,000 clones; roughly 79% were observed only once. The top ten hold 7% to 9% of the sample.

Whole blood was collected in K2EDTA tubes by collaborating institutions according to the institutions' own protocols. Collaborator samples were shipped for TCRbeta analysis as frozen whole blood, isolated PBMCs, or DNA extracted from either sample type. Points the paper makes about the study in general: The quantity of clinical and demographic metadata differed by source and by participant and was supplied without curation.

V and J are trimmed by 4 bases and 5 bases, and the gene matches miss 6 bases of the junction. The germline V gene encodes CDR1 MGHDK and CDR2 SYGVNS. Counted from cysteine to phenylalanine, this CDR3 has 15 amino acids. Kept here is only the CDR3 DNA, which spans 45 bases and is read in frame from base 1. This clonotype was obtained from a human donor with acute or convalescent COVID-19. The donor label of this sample is uncertain. Rearrangement joined TRBV25-1 to TRBJ2-2, with 8 central nucleotides matching TRBD1. The sequenced material came from peripheral blood. The CDR3 reads as follows: CASSARQGTTGELFF. The DNA reads TGTGCCAGCAGTGCCAGACAGGGGACGACCGGGGAGCTGTTTTTT.